A single sample gave rise to the 12 T cell receptor beta chains below, sequenced in a study of regulatory T cells in long-lasting Graves disease. TCRdb itself ran the reads through MiXCR, one entry per CDR3 protein. The top ten hold around 45% of the sample, which has several hundred distinct CDR3 sequences, more than 60% seen once. The TCR library was prepared using RNA isolated from PBMCs. Material: peripheral blood mononuclear cells (PBMCs), obtained with antithyroid drug treatment, in newly diagnosed or persistent Graves disease (not recorded which). Every receptor here comes from a female donor with Graves disease.

This chain links TRBV5-6 with TRBJ2-7, with a weak D call TRBD1 (6 bases). Between the trimmed V and J ends, which lost 4 bases and 3 bases, there was a span of 17 bases. This CDR3 is built from 15 residues. Germline V gene data show CDR1 as SGHDT and CDR2 as YYEEEE. In DNA form, the CDR3 reads TGTGCCAGCAGCCAGGGGCGAGGGGCCCACTACGAGCAGTACTTC. Amino acids: CASSQGRGAHYEQYF.

The CDR3: CASSFRGRNEKLFF. DNA of the CDR3: TGTGCCAGCAGTTTCAGGGGGCGTAATGAAAAACTGTTTTTT. This rearrangement joins TRBV28 to TRBJ1-4; the match to TRBD1 covers 8 bases. Germline CDR1 is MDHEN and CDR2 is SYDVKM. The CDR3 extends over 14 amino acids. V shed 3 bases, J shed 4 bases, and the junction held 1 base outside the gene matches.

The chain couples TRBV3-1 to TRBJ2-7; D not certain. CDR3 length: 11 residues. The V gene lost 2 bases and the J gene lost 1 base, with 0 bases spanning the gap. Germline values: CDR1 LGHDT, CDR2 YNNKEL (reference sequence). CDR3 nucleotides: TGTGCCAGCAGCCAATCCTACGAGCAGTACTTC. It translates to CASSQSYEQYF.

The rearrangement joins TRBV11-1 to TRBJ1-5; D may be TRBD1 (6 bases). V dropped 8 bases and J dropped 3 bases, with 11 bases sitting between them. This CDR3 comprises 13 residues. In germline, CDR1 is SGHAT, CDR2 FQDESV (reference sequence). Here the CDR3 DNA reads TGTGCCAGCGGGGGGGGCGTCAATCAGCCCCAGCATTTT. This encodes CASGGGVNQPQHF.

J is TRBJ1-1 and V is TRBV4-2, with D uncertain. This CDR3 is built from 13 residues. Germline values: CDR1 LGHNA, CDR2 YNFKEQ. V shed 6 bases and J shed 2 bases, with 10 bases lying between them. The CDR3: CASRVQTNTEAFF. The CDR3 DNA is TGTGCCAGCAGGGTTCAGACAAACACTGAAGCTTTCTTT.

The V call is TRBV7-6, the J call TRBJ2-1; D uncertain. The germline V and J ends were trimmed by 1 base and 4 bases, with 11 bases remaining between them. Germline lookup yields CDR1 SGHVS and CDR2 FNYEAQ. This CDR3 region has 15 residues. CDR3 residues: CASSLVGEMYNEQFF. The CDR3 coding sequence is TGTGCCAGCAGCTTAGTGGGCGAGATGTACAATGAGCAGTTCTTC.

This clonotype was picked up a small number of times. The V call is TRBV6-1, the J call TRBJ2-1; TRBD2 aligns across 8 bases. From germline, CDR1 is MNHNS and CDR2 SASEGT. This CDR3 spans 15 amino acids. The trim removed 6 bases at V and 4 bases at J, leaving 8 bases unmatched. CDR3 residues: CASSFGGGPYNEQFF. The CDR3, as DNA: TGTGCCAGCAGCTTTGGCGGGGGGCCGTACAATGAGCAGTTCTTC.

The J gene is TRBJ2-7, the V gene TRBV6-1; 9 nucleotides line up with TRBD2. V lost 5 bases to trimming and J lost 4 bases; unmatched junction nucleotides: 12. Per germline, CDR1 MNHNS and CDR2 SASEGT. This CDR3 region has 16 residues. CDR3 sequence (DNA): TGTGCCAGCAGTCCGCCCCATCTAGCGGGACCGTACGAGCAGTACTTC. It specifies CASSPPHLAGPYEQYF.

CDR3 sequence (DNA): TGTGCCAGCAGCCACCGAAGTTTAACTCGCCACGAGCAGTACTTC. The encoded protein is CASSHRSLTRHEQYF. This chain links TRBV12-3 or TRBV12-4 with TRBJ2-7; D is unclear. V lost 6 bases and J 5 bases, leaving 20 bases between the germline ends. The CDR3 contains 15 residues.

The rearrangement joins TRBV30 to TRBJ2-2; 9 bases match TRBD2. V lost 4 bases, J lost 5 bases, and 5 bases stayed unmatched. Germline-derived CDR1 and CDR2 are GTSNPN and SVGIG (reference sequence). The CDR3 is 14 residues long. In DNA, the CDR3 is TGTGCCTGGAATCCTAGCGGGGAAACCGGGGAGCTGTTTTTT. This gives the protein CAWNPSGETGELFF.

This clonotype was detected a few times. The chain employs TRBV7-9 and TRBJ2-3; 8 positions match TRBD2. Germline trimming cut 8 bases from V and 0 bases from J; bases unmatched to any gene: 4. CDR3 length equals 14 residues. Germline-derived CDR1 and CDR2 are SEHNR and FQNEAQ (reference sequence). Here the CDR3 reads CASSPSGSTDTQYF. Written as DNA, the CDR3 is TGTGCCAGCTCCCCTAGCGGGAGCACAGATACGCAGTATTTT.

This clonotype was counted between two and nine times. The chain combines TRBV4-1 with TRBJ1-2, with TRBD1 matching 7 bases. V trimming: 1 base; J trimming: 8 bases; junction bases outside the gene matches: 19. This CDR3 has 18 residues. From germline, CDR1 is MGHRA and CDR2 YSYEKL. CDR3 region: CASSQGPPPYLTGWGYTF. In DNA form, the CDR3 reads TGCGCCAGCAGCCAAGGTCCCCCCCCTTATCTGACAGGGTGGGGCTACACCTTC.